What follows are 20 T cell receptor beta chains derived from one specimen sequenced in a study of blood T cell repertoires in COVID-19. Repertoires were generated with immunoSEQ multiplex PCR, while TCRdb's copy carries only in-frame clones and drops some. The data show around 250,000 clones, approximately 82% seen once. The sample consisted of PBMCs or T cells enriched from blood (not recorded which). These receptors all stem from a man in his forties who had recovered from COVID-19.

The J gene is TRBJ1-2, the V gene TRBV12-3 or TRBV12-4; 9 bases match TRBD1. There are 13 residues in the CDR3. V lost 6 bases to trimming and J lost 9 bases; unmatched junction nucleotides: 8. The DNA of the CDR3 is TGTGCCAGCAGCCGGGACAGGGTCTCCAGCTACACCTTC. It specifies CASSRDRVSSYTF.

The chain has TRBV5-1 and TRBJ1-1; D is ambiguous. CDR3 size: 16 residues. The V end was cut by 0 bases, the J end by 1 base, with 13 bases between. Germline V lookup: CDR1 SGHRS, CDR2 YFSETQ. The chain's CDR3 is CASSLGGSGSNTEAFF. The CDR3 region has the DNA TGCGCCAGCAGCTTGGGTGGGTCCGGGTCGAACACTGAAGCTTTCTTT.

This sequence joins TRBV30 and TRBJ1-3; TRBD1 aligns across 9 bases. Germline CDR1 and CDR2: GTSNPN and SVGIG (reference sequence). V dropped 4 bases and J dropped 2; count of bases not matched to a gene: 3. The CDR3 is 14 amino acids. The CDR3 loop reads CAWTTGGPGNTIYF. DNA for the CDR3: TGTGCCTGGACTACAGGGGGCCCTGGAAACACCATATATTTT. The variable domain in full, with the rest retrieved from reference TRBV30 and TRBJ1-3, is SQTIHQWPATLVQPVGSPLSLECTVEGTSNPNLYWYRQAAGRGLQLLFYSVGIGQISSEVPQNLSASRPQDRQFILSSKKLLLSDSGFYLCAWTTGGPGNTIYFGEGSWLTVV.

The J gene is TRBJ2-7, the V gene TRBV7-2; possibly TRBD2 for D (6 bases). Germline V gene data show CDR1 as SGHTA and CDR2 as FQGNSA. This CDR3 has 15 amino acids. The V end was cut by 6 bases, the J end by 0 bases, with 15 bases between. CDR3 sequence (DNA): TGTGCCAGCAGGGGCCCAAGGGACTTCTCCTACGAGCAGTACTTC. It codes for CASRGPRDFSYEQYF.

V gene TRBV28 combines with J gene TRBJ2-1; 14 nucleotides align to TRBD2. V was clipped by 2 bases and J by 7 bases; unmatched bases: 1. The CDR3 runs 15 residues. From germline, CDR1 is MDHEN and CDR2 SYDVKM. The CDR3, as DNA: TGTGCCAGCAGTTTAGGACTAGCGGGAGGTAATGAGCAGTTCTTC. Encoded protein: CASSLGLAGGNEQFF.

The chain carries TRBV14 and TRBJ1-6; D is unclear. Germline lookup yields CDR1 SGHDN and CDR2 FVKESK. Trimming took off 4 bases at V and 3 bases at J, with 10 bases between the two ends. This CDR3 contains 15 residues. The chain's CDR3 is CASSLGGSYNSPLHF. The CDR3, as DNA: TGTGCCAGCAGCCTCGGCGGAAGCTATAATTCACCCCTCCACTTT.

The chain recombines TRBV6-1 with TRBJ2-1, with 7 bases fitting TRBD1. V lost 4 bases and J lost 0; bases outside the gene matches: 6. This CDR3 spans 16 amino acids. CDR1 is MNHNS and CDR2 is SASEGT in the germline V gene. The CDR3 reads CASSGNRGSSYNEQFF. The CDR3 nucleotides are TGTGCCAGCAGTGGCAACAGGGGATCCTCCTACAATGAGCAGTTCTTC.

The chain has TRBV2 and TRBJ1-5; tentatively, D is TRBD1 (6 bases). Trimming shortened V by 3 bases and J by 7 bases, and 22 bases separated the two germline ends. The CDR3 is 17 amino acids. Germline-derived CDR1 and CDR2 are SNHLY and FYNNEI. This chain's CDR3 is CASSELSAPRRGQPQHF. DNA for the CDR3: TGTGCCAGCAGTGAGTTGTCGGCTCCTAGAAGGGGGCAGCCCCAGCATTTT.

This chain links TRBV5-1 with TRBJ2-3, with a tentative D call TRBD2 (5 bases). The CDR3 has 16 residues. CDR1 is SGHRS and CDR2 is YFSETQ in the germline V gene. Trimming removed 1 base from V and 1 base from J, with 13 bases in between. The DNA for the CDR3 is TGCGCCAGCAGCTTGACTGACGGGGAAGGCACAGATACGCAGTATTTT. Translation: CASSLTDGEGTDTQYF.

The chain links TRBV7-3 to TRBJ2-1, with 12 bases that match TRBD1. Per the germline V gene, CDR1 is SGHTA and CDR2 is FQGTGA. V was clipped by 5 bases and J by 10 bases; unmatched bases: 6. CDR3 size: 14 residues. CDR3 nucleotides: TGTGCCAGCAGCAGGGGGACAGGGGGCGACGAGCAGTTCTTC. Translated, it gives CASSRGTGGDEQFF. The full variable domain, completed using reference TRBV7-3 and TRBJ2-1, is GAGVSQTPSNKVTEKGKYVELRCDPISGHTALYWYRQSLGQGPEFLIYFQGTGAADDSGLPNDRFFAVRPEGSVSTLKIQRTERGDSAVYLCASSRGTGGDEQFFGPGTRLTVL.

The chain links TRBV29-1 to TRBJ2-7, with 7 bases lining up with TRBD1. Trimming at V came to 6 bases and at J to 6 bases, leaving 11 bases not matched to a gene. The CDR3 is made up of 13 amino acids. Per germline, CDR1 SQVTM and CDR2 ANQGSEA. CDR3 residues: CSVCRGSACEQYF. DNA for the CDR3: TGCAGCGTGTGCAGGGGGAGTGCTTGCGAGCAGTACTTC.

The V call is TRBV2, the J call TRBJ2-3; no firm D call. Trimming left V 4 bases short and J 2 bases short, with 7 bases between. CDR1 SNHLY and CDR2 FYNNEI come from the germline V gene. This CDR3 has 13 amino acids. The CDR3 nucleotides are TGTGCCAGCAGTGCTTTGTCCACAGATACGCAGTATTTT. It specifies CASSALSTDTQYF.

The chain employs TRBV2 and TRBJ2-7; unclear D gene. V shed 7 bases and J shed 2 bases, with 12 bases lying between them. The V gene's germline CDR1 is SNHLY and CDR2 FYNNEI. The CDR3 spans 13 residues. CDR3 coding DNA: TGTGCCAGCATTCAGCACAGAACCTACGAGCAGTACTTC. It codes for CASIQHRTYEQYF.

This rearrangement joins TRBV7-9 to TRBJ2-5, with TRBD1 identical over 10 bases. Looked up from germline, CDR1 is SEHNR and CDR2 is FQNEAQ (reference sequence). The CDR3 contains 19 residues. J gave up 3 bases and V 5 bases, and 18 bases lay outside the gene matches. CDR3 loop: CASSTFLSRQGAGEETQYF. The CDR3 DNA reads as TGTGCCAGCAGCACCTTCCTCAGCAGACAGGGGGCGGGGGAAGAGACCCAGTACTTC.

J is TRBJ2-5 and V is TRBV4-1; a weak D match, TRBD2 (6 bases). The ends were cut back, 5 bases at V and 1 base at J, with 17 bases in the middle. The CDR3 is 16 amino acids. Germline loops: CDR1 MGHRA, CDR2 YSYEKL. CDR3 sequence reads: CASSNAGTPVQETQYF. CDR3 DNA: TGCGCCAGCAGCAATGCCGGGACTCCAGTCCAAGAGACCCAGTACTTC.

The chain uses TRBV30 and TRBJ1-1; D is undetermined. V was pared by 3 bases and J by 6 bases, with 20 bases between. The germline gives CDR1 GTSNPN, CDR2 SVGIG (reference sequence). The CDR3 spans 15 residues. The CDR3 protein is CAWRKKDNSVPEAFF. As DNA, the CDR3 is TGTGCCTGGAGGAAGAAAGACAACTCAGTGCCTGAAGCTTTCTTT.

The rearrangement joins TRBV24-1 to TRBJ1-3; no firm D call. The germline gives CDR1 KGHDR, CDR2 SFDVKD. The CDR3 has 12 amino acids. The V end lost 4 bases, the J end lost 9 bases, and 9 bases lay between the germline ends. CDR3 sequence: CATSDPGGTIYF. CDR3 nucleotides: TGTGCCACCAGTGACCCTGGCGGCACCATATATTTT.

The V and J genes are TRBV9 and TRBJ2-3, with TRBD1 matching 8 bases. Trimming took 2 bases from V and 3 from J; bases not matched to a gene: 8. Germline V gene data show CDR1 as SGDLS and CDR2 as YYNGEE. CDR3 size: 16 residues. The CDR3 DNA reads as TGTGCCAGCAGCGTTCCCAGGGGGCCTTTGACAGATACGCAGTATTTT. As protein: CASSVPRGPLTDTQYF.

The CDR3 is CASSAPGRGSQYF. In nucleotides, the CDR3 is TGTGCCAGCAGCGCCCCAGGGAGGGGATCGCAGTATTTT. The chain uses TRBV9 and TRBJ2-3; 7 nucleotides match TRBD2. Germline loops: CDR1 SGDLS, CDR2 YYNGEE. Trimming removed 3 bases from V and 10 bases from J; junction bases left unmatched: 8. The CDR3 extends over 13 amino acids.

This rearrangement joins TRBV30 to TRBJ2-5; 8 nucleotides match TRBD1. After removal of 4 bases from V and 5 bases from J, the junction contained 3 bases not matched to a gene. Germline loops: CDR1 GTSNPN, CDR2 SVGIG (reference sequence). This CDR3 contains 12 residues. In nucleotides, the CDR3 is TGTGCCTGGACGACAGGGGCGGAGACCCAGTACTTC. Its protein product is CAWTTGAETQYF.